These T cell receptor beta chains were read from a single sample in a study of post-analysis software for immune sequencing data. TCRdb re-derived calls from the PCR reads in MiXCR, one entry per CDR3 protein. The table has roughly 800,000 distinct CDR3 sequences, approximately 53% seen once. Specimen: blood. Source of these receptors: a girl aged 5 to 17 with multiple sclerosis. CDR3s include the opening cysteine and the closing phenylalanine or tryptophan. Each record gives: CDR3 length, V gene, clone size, D gene, J gene, CDR3 DNA, CDR3 protein. D genes are given only for firm matches. Expanded clones are given a class, and other clones once, few, many or no size at all.

cdr3_length: 16; v_call: TRBV20-1; clone_size: NA; d_call: TRBD1; j_call: TRBJ2-1; cdr3_nt: TGCAGTGCTAGAGATCTGACAGGGGGATCCTACAATGAGCAGTTCTTC; cdr3_aa: CSARDLTGGSYNEQFF
cdr3_length: 15; v_call: TRBV7-2; clone_size: NA; d_call: NA; j_call: TRBJ2-6; cdr3_nt: TGTGCCAGCAGCGGACATGACTCTGGGGCCAACGTCCTGACTTTC; cdr3_aa: CASSGHDSGANVLTF
cdr3_length: 18; v_call: TRBV4-1; clone_size: few; d_call: NA; j_call: TRBJ1-5; cdr3_nt: TGCGCCAGCAGCCACGATAACCTGCTGGGACGTGGCAATCAGCCCCAGCATTTT; cdr3_aa: CASSHDNLLGRGNQPQHF
cdr3_length: 12; v_call: TRBV2; clone_size: few; d_call: NA; j_call: TRBJ2-1; cdr3_nt: TGTGCCAGCAAATGGGACTACAATGAGCAGTTCTTC; cdr3_aa: CASKWDYNEQFF
cdr3_length: 12; v_call: TRBV29-1; clone_size: few; d_call: NA; j_call: TRBJ2-2; cdr3_nt: TGCAGCGTGCTCCGGCCCCCCGAGGAGCTGTTTTTT; cdr3_aa: CSVLRPPEELFF
cdr3_length: 15; v_call: TRBV20-1; clone_size: few; d_call: TRBD2; j_call: TRBJ2-1; cdr3_nt: TGCAGTGCTAGAGATTGGGCTAGCGGGAGTGATGAGCAGTTCTTC; cdr3_aa: CSARDWASGSDEQFF
cdr3_length: 18; v_call: TRBV11-2; clone_size: NA; d_call: TRBD2; j_call: TRBJ2-1; cdr3_nt: TGTGCCAGCAGCCCCTTGCCTCCTAGCGGGCCTATCTACAATGAGCAGTTCTTC; cdr3_aa: CASSPLPPSGPIYNEQFF
cdr3_length: 17; v_call: TRBV3-1; clone_size: once; d_call: NA; j_call: TRBJ2-3; cdr3_nt: TGTGCCAGCAGCCAATCTGACTTTTTAAGTAGCACAGATACGCAGTATTTT; cdr3_aa: CASSQSDFLSSTDTQYF
cdr3_length: 12; v_call: TRBV29-1; clone_size: NA; d_call: NA; j_call: TRBJ2-7; cdr3_nt: TGCAGCGTTGAAAGTAGCCCCTACGAGCAGTACTTC; cdr3_aa: CSVESSPYEQYF
cdr3_length: 19; v_call: TRBV20-1; clone_size: once; d_call: TRBD2; j_call: TRBJ2-7; cdr3_nt: TGCAGTGCTAGAGATCTAGGACTAGCGGGAGTGAGCTCCTACAATGAGCAGTACTTC; cdr3_aa: CSARDLGLAGVSSYNEQYF
cdr3_length: 17; v_call: TRBV5-1; clone_size: NA; d_call: NA; j_call: TRBJ2-1; cdr3_nt: TGCGCTAGCAGCCCTACCACTCTTGGGGGCGGCTACAATGAGCAGTTCTTC; cdr3_aa: CASSPTTLGGGYNEQFF
cdr3_length: 15; v_call: TRBV5-1; clone_size: NA; d_call: NA; j_call: TRBJ2-1; cdr3_nt: TGCGCCAGCAGCGGGGAGGCGCGGAGTTACAATGAGCAGTTCTTC; cdr3_aa: CASSGEARSYNEQFF
cdr3_length: 12; v_call: TRBV7-6; clone_size: NA; d_call: TRBD2; j_call: TRBJ2-7; cdr3_nt: TGTGCCAGCAGCGCCCGGACTAGCGAGCAGTACTTC; cdr3_aa: CASSARTSEQYF
cdr3_length: 16; v_call: TRBV20-1; clone_size: NA; d_call: TRBD2; j_call: TRBJ2-3; cdr3_nt: TGCAGTGCCACTAGGGGACTAGGGCCTAGCACAGATACGCAGTATTTT; cdr3_aa: CSATRGLGPSTDTQYF
cdr3_length: 14; v_call: TRBV7-9; clone_size: NA; d_call: NA; j_call: TRBJ2-2; cdr3_nt: TGTGCCAGCAGCTTAACCAGCAACACCGGGGAGCTGTTTTTT; cdr3_aa: CASSLTSNTGELFF
cdr3_length: 14; v_call: TRBV28; clone_size: NA; d_call: TRBD1; j_call: TRBJ1-2; cdr3_nt: TGTGCCAGCAGTTTCCCAGGGGGTCTAGTTGGCTACACCTTC; cdr3_aa: CASSFPGGLVGYTF